This note documents a single T cell receptor (beta chain) sequence. The antigen is not known. The data were taken from a study of siplizumab effects on memory and regulatory T cells. Study-level points and caveats: Naive or memory phenotype was unassignable for roughly 75-96% of proliferating CD4+ or CD8+ clones.

The CDR3 contains 14 residues. The V segment lost 5 bases and the J segment 7 bases; nucleotides outside the gene matches: 7. Germline V gene lookup returns CDR1 SEHNR and CDR2 FQNEAQ (reference sequence). Libraries were prepared by immunoSEQ multiplex PCR; TCRdb keeps only in-frame clonotypes and omits some of them. The sample lists 100,000 or so clones, roughly 92% occurring once. The sequenced sample was CD4+ T cells sorted from blood. This sequence joins TRBV7-9 and TRBJ1-1; the match to TRBD1 covers 10 bases. The sequence came from a human donor in good health. The CDR3 is CASSQLRDRGEAFF. The CDR3 DNA reads TGTGCCAGCAGCCAATTAAGGGACAGGGGTGAAGCTTTCTTT.